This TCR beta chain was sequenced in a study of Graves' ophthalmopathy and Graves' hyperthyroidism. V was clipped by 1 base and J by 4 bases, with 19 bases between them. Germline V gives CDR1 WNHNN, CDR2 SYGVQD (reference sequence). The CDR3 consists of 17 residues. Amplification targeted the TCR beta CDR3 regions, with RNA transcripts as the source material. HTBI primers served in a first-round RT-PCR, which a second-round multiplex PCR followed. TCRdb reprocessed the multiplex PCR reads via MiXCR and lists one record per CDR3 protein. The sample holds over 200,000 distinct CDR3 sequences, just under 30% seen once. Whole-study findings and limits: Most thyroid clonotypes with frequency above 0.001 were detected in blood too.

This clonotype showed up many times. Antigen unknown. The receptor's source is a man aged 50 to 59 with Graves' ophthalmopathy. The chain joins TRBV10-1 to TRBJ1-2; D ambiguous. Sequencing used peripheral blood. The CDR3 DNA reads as TGCGCCAGCAGTGAGTTAGCACACCTCACGAATCCCTATGGCTACACCTTC. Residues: CASSELAHLTNPYGYTF.